This TCR beta chain appears in the sequencing data of a study of shared clonotypes between healthy human individuals. This clone was picked up a small number of times. TCRdb keeps only in-frame clones here, not all; method: immunoSEQ multiplex PCR. Of just over 2,000,000 clones detected, 90% to 95% appear once; the ten largest clones hold 0.1% to 0.15%. The clonotype originates from a man between 18 and 29 years old in good health. Sequencing was performed on naive CD4+ T cells sorted from blood. Subset in this sample: CD45RA+ positively selected.

This chain's CDR3 is CASSQDPDRGGEQYF. The CDR3 DNA sequence: TGTGCCAGCAGCCAAGATCCCGACAGGGGGGGCGAGCAGTACTTC. The J gene is TRBJ2-5, the V gene TRBV4-2, with 9 bases identical to TRBD1. With the DNA end fitting TRBJ2-7 better, the J assignment may be wrong. The CDR3 loop spans 15 amino acids. In germline, CDR1 is LGHNA, CDR2 YNFKEQ.